The entry below describes one T cell receptor beta chain. MiXCR, applied by TCRdb to the RT-PCR reads, yields one record per CDR3 protein. Of under 200,000 distinct CDR3 sequences listed, around 9.9% were seen once; the top ten hold around 11%. Germline lookup yields CDR1 SEHNR and CDR2 FQNEAQ (reference sequence). With 5 bases clipped from V and 7 bases from J, the junction kept 2 bases outside the gene matches. The CDR3 extends over 14 amino acids. This record belongs to a study of response to subunit inactivated influenza vaccine. This TCR came from a man aged 50 to 59 who received an inactivated influenza vaccine. Here the sequenced sample was non-naive T cells sorted from PBMCs, taken 40 to 50 days after vaccination. The chain has TRBV7-9 and TRBJ2-1; 13 bases are a match to TRBD2. CDR3 sequence reads: CASSRTSGSNEQFF. In DNA form, the CDR3 reads TGTGCCAGCAGCCGGACTAGCGGGAGTAATGAGCAGTTCTTC.